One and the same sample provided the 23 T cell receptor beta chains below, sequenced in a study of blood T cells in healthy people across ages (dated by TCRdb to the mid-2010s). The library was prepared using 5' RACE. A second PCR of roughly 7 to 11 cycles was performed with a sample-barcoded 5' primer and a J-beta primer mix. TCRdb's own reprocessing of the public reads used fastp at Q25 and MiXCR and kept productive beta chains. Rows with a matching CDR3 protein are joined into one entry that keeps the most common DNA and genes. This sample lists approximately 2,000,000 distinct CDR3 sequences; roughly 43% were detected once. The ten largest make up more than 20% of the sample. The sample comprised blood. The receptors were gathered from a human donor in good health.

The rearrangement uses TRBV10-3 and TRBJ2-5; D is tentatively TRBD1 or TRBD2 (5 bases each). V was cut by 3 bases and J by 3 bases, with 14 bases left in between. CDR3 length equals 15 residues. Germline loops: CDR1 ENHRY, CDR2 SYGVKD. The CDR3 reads CAISDGRALEETQYF. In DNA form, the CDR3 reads TGTGCCATCAGTGACGGCAGGGCACTAGAAGAGACCCAGTACTTC.

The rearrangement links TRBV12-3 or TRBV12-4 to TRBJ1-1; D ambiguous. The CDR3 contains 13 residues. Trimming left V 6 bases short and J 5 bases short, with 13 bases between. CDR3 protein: CASSPHVGTEAFF. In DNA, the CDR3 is TGTGCCAGCAGCCCGCATGTGGGGACTGAAGCTTTCTTT.

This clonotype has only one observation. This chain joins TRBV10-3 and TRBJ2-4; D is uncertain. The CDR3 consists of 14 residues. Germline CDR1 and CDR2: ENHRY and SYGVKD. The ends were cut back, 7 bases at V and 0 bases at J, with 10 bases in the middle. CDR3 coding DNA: TGTGCCATCAAATCGGCTCTAGCCAAAAACATTCAGTACTTC. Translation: CAIKSALAKNIQYF.

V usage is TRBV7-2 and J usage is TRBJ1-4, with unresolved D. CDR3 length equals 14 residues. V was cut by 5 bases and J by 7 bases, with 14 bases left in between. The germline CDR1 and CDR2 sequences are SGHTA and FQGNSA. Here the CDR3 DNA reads TGTGCCAGCAGCCCCTGGGGAGGAGGTGAAAAACTGTTTTTT. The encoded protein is CASSPWGGGEKLFF.

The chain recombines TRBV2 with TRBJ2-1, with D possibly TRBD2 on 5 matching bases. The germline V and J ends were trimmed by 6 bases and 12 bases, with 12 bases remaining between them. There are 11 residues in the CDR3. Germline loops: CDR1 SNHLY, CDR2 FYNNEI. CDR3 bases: TGTGCCAGCAGCCAGACGCGGGTGCAGTTCTTC. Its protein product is CASSQTRVQFF.

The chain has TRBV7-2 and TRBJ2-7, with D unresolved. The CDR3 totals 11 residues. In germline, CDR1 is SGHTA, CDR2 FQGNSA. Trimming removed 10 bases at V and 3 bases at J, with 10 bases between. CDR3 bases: TGTGCCACTCTGCGAGGCTACGAGCAGTACTTC. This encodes CATLRGYEQYF.

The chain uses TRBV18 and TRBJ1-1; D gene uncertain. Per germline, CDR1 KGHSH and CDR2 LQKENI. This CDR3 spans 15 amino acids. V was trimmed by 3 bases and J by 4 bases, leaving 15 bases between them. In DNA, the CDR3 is TGTGCCAGCTCACCGTTAGACCGTTGGACCACTGAAGCTTTCTTT. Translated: CASSPLDRWTTEAFF.

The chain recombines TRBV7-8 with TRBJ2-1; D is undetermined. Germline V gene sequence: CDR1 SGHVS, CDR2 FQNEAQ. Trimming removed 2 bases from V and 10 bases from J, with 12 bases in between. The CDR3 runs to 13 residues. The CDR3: CASSLFGVYEQFF. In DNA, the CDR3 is TGTGCCAGCAGCTTATTTGGGGTGTACGAGCAGTTCTTC.

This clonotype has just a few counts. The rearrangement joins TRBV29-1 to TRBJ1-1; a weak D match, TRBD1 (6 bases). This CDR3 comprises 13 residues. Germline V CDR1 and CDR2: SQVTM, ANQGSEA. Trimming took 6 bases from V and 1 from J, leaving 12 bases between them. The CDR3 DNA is TGCAGCGTCTTACGCAGGGGGAACACTGAAGCTTTCTTT. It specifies CSVLRRGNTEAFF. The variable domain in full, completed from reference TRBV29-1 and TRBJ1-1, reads SAVISQKPSRDICQRGTSLTIQCQVDSQVTMMFWYRQQPGQSLTLIATANQGSEATYESGFVIDKFPISRPNLTFSTLTVSNMSPEDSSIYLCSVLRRGNTEAFFGQGTRLTVV.

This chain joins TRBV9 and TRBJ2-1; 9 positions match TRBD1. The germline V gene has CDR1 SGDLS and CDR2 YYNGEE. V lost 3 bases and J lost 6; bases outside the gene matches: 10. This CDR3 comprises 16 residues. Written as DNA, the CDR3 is TGTGCCAGCAGCGGCCCCGGGACAGGGCCGTTCAATGAGCAGTTCTTC. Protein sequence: CASSGPGTGPFNEQFF.

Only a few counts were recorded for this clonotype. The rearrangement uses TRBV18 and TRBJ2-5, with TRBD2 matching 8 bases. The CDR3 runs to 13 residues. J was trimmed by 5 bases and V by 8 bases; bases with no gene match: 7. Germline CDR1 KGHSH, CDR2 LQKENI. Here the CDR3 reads CASSPPSGETQYF. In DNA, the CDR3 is TGTGCCAGCAGCCCACCTAGCGGGGAGACCCAGTACTTC.

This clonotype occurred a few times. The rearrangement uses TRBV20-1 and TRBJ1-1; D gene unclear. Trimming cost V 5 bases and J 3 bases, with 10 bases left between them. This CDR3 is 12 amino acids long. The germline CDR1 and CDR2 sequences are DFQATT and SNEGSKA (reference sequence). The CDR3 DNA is TGCAGTGCTCCAGTTTATTACACTGAAGCTTTCTTT. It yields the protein CSAPVYYTEAFF.

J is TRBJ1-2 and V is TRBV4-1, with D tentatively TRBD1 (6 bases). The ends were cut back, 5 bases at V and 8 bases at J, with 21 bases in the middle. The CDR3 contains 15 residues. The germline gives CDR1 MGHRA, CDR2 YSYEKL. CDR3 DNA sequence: TGCGCCAGCAGCACTATCTCCGGGACGCAGGGGGGCTACACCTTC. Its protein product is CASSTISGTQGGYTF.

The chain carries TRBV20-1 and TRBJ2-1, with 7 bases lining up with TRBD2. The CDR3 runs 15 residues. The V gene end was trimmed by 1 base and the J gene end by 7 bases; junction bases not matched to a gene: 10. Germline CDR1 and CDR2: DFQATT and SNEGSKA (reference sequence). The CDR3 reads CSARVGAGPINEQFF. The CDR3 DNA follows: TGCAGTGCTAGAGTCGGAGCGGGGCCTATAAATGAGCAGTTCTTC.

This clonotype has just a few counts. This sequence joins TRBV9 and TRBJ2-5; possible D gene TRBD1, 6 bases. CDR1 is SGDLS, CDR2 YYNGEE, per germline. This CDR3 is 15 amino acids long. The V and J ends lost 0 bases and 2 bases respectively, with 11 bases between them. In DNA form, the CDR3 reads TGTGCCAGCAGCGTAGATACAGGGAGACAAGAGACCCAGTACTTC. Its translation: CASSVDTGRQETQYF.

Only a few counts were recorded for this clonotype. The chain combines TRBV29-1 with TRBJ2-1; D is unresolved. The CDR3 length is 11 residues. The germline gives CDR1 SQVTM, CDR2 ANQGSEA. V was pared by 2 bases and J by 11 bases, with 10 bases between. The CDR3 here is CSVENGDQQFF. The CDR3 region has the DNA TGCAGCGTTGAAAACGGAGATCAGCAGTTCTTC.

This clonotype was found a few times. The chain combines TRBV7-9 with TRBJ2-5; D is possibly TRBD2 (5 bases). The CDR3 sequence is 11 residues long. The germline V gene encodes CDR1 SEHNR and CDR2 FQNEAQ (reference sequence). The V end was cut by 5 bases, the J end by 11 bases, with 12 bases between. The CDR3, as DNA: TGTGCCAGCAGCATCATGAGGGAGCAGTACTTC. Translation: CASSIMREQYF.

The CDR3 sequence: CASGLIGYVRKGSTGSPLHF. Written as DNA, the CDR3 is TGTGCCAGCGGCCTAATCGGGTACGTCAGGAAGGGGAGTACTGGATCACCCCTCCACTTT. J is TRBJ1-6 and V is TRBV6-2 or TRBV6-3; perhaps TRBD1 as D (5 bases). This CDR3 is 20 amino acids long. CDR1 is MNHEY, CDR2 SVGEGT, per germline. V was pared by 8 bases and J by 10 bases, with 36 bases between.

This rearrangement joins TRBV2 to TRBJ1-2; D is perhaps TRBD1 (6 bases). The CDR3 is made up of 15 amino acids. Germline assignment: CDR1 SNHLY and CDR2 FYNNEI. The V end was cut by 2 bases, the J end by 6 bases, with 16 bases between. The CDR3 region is CASSEFVLGGHGYTF. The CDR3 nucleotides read TGTGCCAGCAGTGAATTCGTCTTAGGGGGACATGGCTACACCTTC.

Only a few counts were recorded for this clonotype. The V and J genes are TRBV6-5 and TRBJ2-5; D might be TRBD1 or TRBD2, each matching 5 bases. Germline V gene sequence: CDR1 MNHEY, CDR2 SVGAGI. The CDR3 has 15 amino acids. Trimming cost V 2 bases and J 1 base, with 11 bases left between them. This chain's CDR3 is CASSYRDGSQETQYF. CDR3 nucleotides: TGTGCCAGCAGTTACCGGGACGGATCCCAAGAGACCCAGTACTTC.

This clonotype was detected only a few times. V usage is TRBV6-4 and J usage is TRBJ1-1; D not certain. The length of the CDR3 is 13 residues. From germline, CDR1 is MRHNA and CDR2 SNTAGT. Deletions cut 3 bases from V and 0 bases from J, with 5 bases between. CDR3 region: CASSERLNTEAFF. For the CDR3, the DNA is TGTGCCAGCAGTGAAAGACTGAACACTGAAGCTTTCTTT.

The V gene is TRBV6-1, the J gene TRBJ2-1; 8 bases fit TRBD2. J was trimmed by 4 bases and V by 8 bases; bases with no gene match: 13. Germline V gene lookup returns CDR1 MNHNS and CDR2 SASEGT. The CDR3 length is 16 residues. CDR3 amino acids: CASGVGGGRVYNEQFF. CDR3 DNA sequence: TGTGCCAGCGGGGTCGGGGGGGGCCGTGTGTACAATGAGCAGTTCTTC.

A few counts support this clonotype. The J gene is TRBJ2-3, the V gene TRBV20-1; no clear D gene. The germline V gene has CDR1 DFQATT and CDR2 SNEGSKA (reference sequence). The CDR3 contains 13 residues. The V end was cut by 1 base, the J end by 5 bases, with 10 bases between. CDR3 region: CSARVPTGDTQYF. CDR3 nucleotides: TGCAGTGCTAGAGTCCCGACGGGAGATACGCAGTATTTT.